A selection of T cell receptor beta chains follows, all from one sample in a study of CD8 T cells in ankylosing spondylitis. TCRdb reprocessed the 5' RACE reads via MiXCR and lists one record per CDR3 protein. The table includes around 490,000 distinct CDR3 sequences, about 5% detected once. Material for sequencing was blood, either unsorted or a sorted T cell fraction (not recorded which). Receptors originate from a male donor with ankylosing spondylitis. CDR3s include the opening cysteine and the closing phenylalanine or tryptophan. Fields, in order: V gene, CDR3 protein.

>TRBV27
CASSLLGPPAKNIQYF
>TRBV4-1
CASSRGGILEQFF
>TRBV11-1
CASSFARTGTGTLHEQFF
>TRBV4-2
CASSQDPSGGVGETQYF
>TRBV5-1
CASGPHGNLETQYF
>TRBV28
CASSLPGGNFYEQYF
>TRBV20-1
CCAREGLAGVKNEQFF
>TRBV27
CASSRVSTDTQYF
>TRBV11-2
CASSPQPRGQGELFF
>TRBV27
CASSLRVGGTEAFF
>TRBV28
CASSLFSELSETQYF
>TRBV29-1
CSVELARGEIQYF
>TRBV12-3/TRBV12-4
CASSPGQGSGNTIYF
>TRBV4-3
CASSQRRGSTTDTQYF
>TRBV10-3
CAISESAPGHTEAFF
>TRBV7-9
CASSVQRTGATDTQYF
>TRBV27
CASSFGTPEKLFF
>TRBV6-4
CASSDWTGYGYTF
>TRBV5-1
CASSSLAGGPSEQFF
>TRBV4-2
CASSPTKPSGANVLTF
>TRBV12-3/TRBV12-4
CARAGEQYF
>TRBV11-2
CASSPGSGNWGDTQYF
>TRBV7-8
CASSQRGSGTDTQYF
>TRBV6-2/TRBV6-3
CASRSILSTYEQYF
>TRBV4-3
CASSQRGFTTGELFF
>TRBV28
CASSLFGLEISTDTQYF
>TRBV6-1
CASRRHAGNENTEAFF
>TRBV27
CASSITPGTLNSPLHF
>TRBV5-1
CASSPGTTNEQYF
>TRBV29-1
CSAIVERGSTDTQYF
>TRBV3-1
CASSSDRAVLALHF
>TRBV5-1
CASSLGPDNNEQFF
>TRBV4-1
CASSQVGGLAMNEQFF
>TRBV5-1
CASNQGPYEQYF
>TRBV6-2/TRBV6-3
CASSYPSTGGFSYEQYF
>TRBV5-6
CASSLVAGQYQETQYF
>TRBV7-8
CASSPRQGQPQHF
>TRBV27
CASSLSGTGSYNEQFF
>TRBV5-1
CASSLVGGLVADTLYF
>TRBV27
CASSFNLRGTDTQYF
>TRBV20-1
CSAVDRQESTDTQYF
>TRBV20-1
CSAGLAGSKLNEQFF
>TRBV18
CASSLADILYNSPLHF
>TRBV20-1
CSARGGGPGSYEQYF
>TRBV7-9
CASSLRGRNTEAFF
>TRBV29-1
CSVESPNALWDNEQFF
>TRBV15
CATSRADEKLFF
>TRBV12-3/TRBV12-4
CASSLDRGHIGNEQFF
>TRBV30
CAWSVLAGVTTDTQYF
>TRBV28
CAPGATNEKLFF
>TRBV4-2
CASSQEQAVSSYEQYF
>TRBV12-3/TRBV12-4
CASSFAVNLPQHF
>TRBV20-1
CSARDEVIGLRGGGGLENEQFF